A single sample gave rise to the 16 T cell receptor beta chains below, sequenced in a study of control samples from healthy donors and cancer patients. Libraries were prepared by immunoSEQ multiplex PCR; TCRdb keeps only in-frame clonotypes and omits some of them. Of under 150,000 clones in the sample, roughly 90% were seen once. The sequenced sample was PBMCs. The receptors shown here come from a man over 45 with head and neck cancer.

V and J are TRBV18 and TRBJ2-7; D is uncertain. CDR1 and CDR2 from the germline V gene are KGHSH and LQKENI. This CDR3 is built from 14 residues. Trimming cost V 2 bases and J 2 bases, with 10 bases left between them. The CDR3 bases are TGTGCCAGCTCACCAAAGGCGCTAACCTACGAGCAGTACTTC. It specifies CASSPKALTYEQYF. The full variable domain, with the rest looked up from reference TRBV18 and TRBJ2-7, is NAGVMQNPRHLVRRRGQEARLRCSPMKGHSHVYWYRQLPEEGLKFMVYLQKENIIDESGMPKERFSAEFPKEGPSILRIQQVVRGDSAAYFCASSPKALTYEQYFGPGTRLTVT.

V usage is TRBV7-4 and J usage is TRBJ2-4; 7 bases match TRBD1. The CDR3 extends over 15 amino acids. With V trimmed by 4 bases and J by 0 bases, 3 bases remained unmatched. The germline gives CDR1 SGHVT, CDR2 SQSDAQ. Here the CDR3 reads CASSWGQLAKNIQYF. The CDR3 coding sequence is TGTGCCAGCAGCTGGGGACAGCTAGCCAAAAACATTCAGTACTTC.

CDR3 sequence: CASSLGVSGSSYNEQFF. Here the CDR3 DNA reads TGTGCCAGCAGCTTGGGTGTTAGCGGGAGCTCCTACAATGAGCAGTTCTTC. The gene calls are TRBV5-4 and TRBJ2-1; 9 bases align to TRBD2. The trim removed 0 bases at V and 0 bases at J, leaving 4 bases unmatched. The germline V gene has CDR1 SGHNT and CDR2 YYREEE (reference sequence). CDR3 length: 17 residues.

The chain couples TRBV5-8 to TRBJ1-4; 9 bases are shared with TRBD1. The germline CDR1 and CDR2 sequences are SGHTS and YDEGEE. Trimming cost V 4 bases and J 6 bases; bases outside gene matches: 4. This CDR3 contains 14 residues. CDR3 protein: CASSRGQGHEKLFF. CDR3 nucleotides: TGTGCCAGCAGCCGGGGACAGGGTCATGAAAAACTGTTTTTT.

There are a few counts of this clone. The V and J genes are TRBV10-3 and TRBJ1-1; D is ambiguous. This CDR3 is 17 amino acids long. Per the germline V gene, CDR1 is ENHRY and CDR2 is SYGVKD. The V end lost 4 bases, the J end lost 0 bases, and 18 bases lay between the germline ends. The CDR3 DNA is TGTGCCATCAGTGTAAGCTCCCTGGGGATAGTGAACACTGAAGCTTTCTTT. Residues: CAISVSSLGIVNTEAFF.

The gene calls are TRBV7-6 and TRBJ1-3, with 9 positions matching TRBD1. V shed 2 bases and J 1 base; nucleotides not matched to a gene: 3. Germline V gene data show CDR1 as SGHVS and CDR2 as FNYEAQ. The CDR3 length is 16 residues. The CDR3: CASSLFGQGSGNTIYF. The CDR3 nucleotides read TGTGCCAGCAGCTTATTCGGACAGGGGTCTGGAAACACCATATATTTT. Full variable domain (outside the CDR3, taken from reference TRBV7-6 and TRBJ1-3): GAGVSQSPRYKVTKRGQDVALRCDPISGHVSLYWYRQALGQGPEFLTYFNYEAQQDKSGLPNDRFSAERPEGSISTLTIQRTEQRDSAMYRCASSLFGQGSGNTIYFGEGSWLTVV.

Notes on this clone: Other DNA sequences in the same sample also yield this CDR3. The chain is built from TRBV6-5 and TRBJ1-1; D is uncertain. V dropped 2 bases and J dropped 1 base, with 5 bases sitting between them. CDR1 MNHEY and CDR2 SVGAGI come from the germline V gene. This CDR3 comprises 13 residues. The CDR3 DNA is TGTGCCAGCAGTTACGGAGAGAACACTGAAGCTTTCTTT. It is translated as CASSYGENTEAFF.

This sequence joins TRBV29-1 and TRBJ1-1; D is ambiguous. This CDR3 region has 13 residues. The V and J ends lost 4 bases and 1 base respectively, with 10 bases between them. Per the germline V gene, CDR1 is SQVTM and CDR2 is ANQGSEA. CDR3 DNA sequence: TGCAGCGTTGGGACTGTAAGGAACACTGAAGCTTTCTTT. This translates into CSVGTVRNTEAFF.

The chain uses TRBV13 and TRBJ2-3; D is uncertain. Deletions cut 3 bases from V and 0 bases from J, with 10 bases between. Germline lookup yields CDR1 PRHDT and CDR2 FYEKMQ (reference sequence). This CDR3 spans 15 amino acids. The DNA for the CDR3 is TGTGCCAGCAGCTTCCGGGCTCCTAGCACAGATACGCAGTATTTT. Its protein is CASSFRAPSTDTQYF.

The chain employs TRBV7-9 and TRBJ1-2; a possible D gene is TRBD1 (6 bases). V lost 5 bases, J lost 7 bases, and 11 bases lay in between. Germline CDR1 is SEHNR and CDR2 is FQNEAQ (reference sequence). The CDR3 loop spans 12 amino acids. The CDR3 spells CASSLGQLGYTF. CDR3 sequence (DNA): TGTGCCAGCAGCCTAGGACAGCTTGGCTACACCTTC. The full variable domain, rest sourced from reference TRBV7-9 and TRBJ1-2, is DTGVSQNPRHKITKRGQNVTFRCDPISEHNRLYWYRQTLGQGPEFLTYFQNEAQLEKSRLLSDRFSAERPKGSFSTLEIQRTEQGDSAMYLCASSLGQLGYTFGSGTRLTVV.

This sequence joins TRBV5-1 and TRBJ2-1; perhaps TRBD2 as D (6 bases). The CDR3 is 14 residues long. Germline V CDR1 and CDR2: SGHRS, YFSETQ. V was pared by 6 bases and J by 6 bases, with 16 bases between. The CDR3 sequence is CASILGAGGNEQFF. The DNA for the CDR3 is TGCGCCAGCATCCTAGGGGCCGGGGGCAATGAGCAGTTCTTC.

This chain connects TRBV27 to TRBJ2-1, with D uncertain. Germline V gene data show CDR1 as MNHEY and CDR2 as SMNVEV (reference sequence). Trimming took off 2 bases at V and 4 bases at J, with 9 bases between the two ends. The CDR3 has 14 residues. The CDR3 sequence: CASSLGGPYNEQFF. DNA for the CDR3: TGTGCCAGCAGTTTAGGCGGTCCTTACAATGAGCAGTTCTTC.

The J gene is TRBJ1-1, the V gene TRBV18; unclear D gene. CDR3 length: 16 amino acids. Per the germline V gene, CDR1 is KGHSH and CDR2 is LQKENI. Between the trimmed V and J ends, which lost 1 base and 4 bases, there was a span of 16 bases. The CDR3 DNA reads as TGTGCCAGCTCACCACGGCCAGGAGACTCCCGCACTGAAGCTTTCTTT. Its translation: CASSPRPGDSRTEAFF.

V is TRBV10-3 and J is TRBJ1-1; the D gene is possibly TRBD1 (6 bases). This CDR3 contains 13 residues. Trimming took off 4 bases at V and 5 bases at J, with 11 bases between the two ends. Per the germline V gene, CDR1 is ENHRY and CDR2 is SYGVKD. CDR3 bases: TGTGCCATCAGTGGGATAAGGGGGACTGAAGCTTTCTTT. This translates into CAISGIRGTEAFF.

This chain links TRBV10-3 with TRBJ2-1, with 10 bases aligning to TRBD2. The CDR3 totals 12 residues. After removal of 6 bases from V and 8 bases from J, the junction contained 1 base not matched to a gene. Looked up from germline, CDR1 is ENHRY and CDR2 is SYGVKD. The CDR3 here is CAIRGTSDEQFF. CDR3 in DNA: TGTGCCATCAGGGGGACTAGCGATGAGCAGTTCTTC.

This chain uses TRBV18 with TRBJ2-5, with 11 bases fitting TRBD2. The junction had 5 bases not matched to a gene; V was cut back by 3 bases and J by 5 bases. CDR1 KGHSH and CDR2 LQKENI come from the germline V gene. This CDR3 comprises 15 residues. In nucleotides, the CDR3 is TGTGCCAGCTCACCTCGACTAGCGGGGCTGGAGACCCAGTACTTC. It codes for CASSPRLAGLETQYF. The variable domain in full, with the rest retrieved from reference TRBV18 and TRBJ2-5, is NAGVMQNPRHLVRRRGQEARLRCSPMKGHSHVYWYRQLPEEGLKFMVYLQKENIIDESGMPKERFSAEFPKEGPSILRIQQVVRGDSAAYFCASSPRLAGLETQYFGPGTRLLVL.